The next 32 T cell receptor beta chains were all read from a single sample in a study of blood T cells in healthy people across ages. A second PCR, run for about 7 to 11 cycles, used a sample-barcoded 5' primer plus a J-beta primer mix. From the 5' RACE reads, TCRdb called clonotypes with MiXCR, one entry per CDR3 protein. The sample contains 1.5 million to 1.8 million distinct CDR3 sequences, approximately 42% of which appear only once. Specimen: blood. These receptors were taken from a woman under 30 in good health.

The V gene is TRBV5-1, the J gene TRBJ1-3; TRBD1 matches at 10 bases. This CDR3 spans 16 amino acids. Germline CDR1 and CDR2: SGHRS and YFSETQ. J gave up 4 bases and V 3 bases, and 7 bases lay outside the gene matches. The CDR3 loop reads CASSYRQGAAGNTIYF. The CDR3 DNA sequence: TGCGCCAGCAGCTATCGACAGGGGGCAGCGGGAAACACCATATATTTT.

V usage is TRBV2 and J usage is TRBJ1-2; TRBD1 might be the D (6 bases). CDR1 and CDR2 (germline): SNHLY, FYNNEI. The germline V and J ends were trimmed by 5 bases and 10 bases, with 20 bases remaining between them. This CDR3 is 14 amino acids long. This CDR3 reads CASSTTGRENDYTF. CDR3 DNA: TGTGCCAGCAGTACAACAGGGCGGGAAAATGACTACACCTTC.

V usage is TRBV12-3 or TRBV12-4 and J usage is TRBJ1-4, with D hard to call. The CDR3 contains 15 residues. The V gene lost 2 bases and the J gene lost 3 bases, with 10 bases spanning the gap. The CDR3 DNA is TGTGCCAGCAGTTTACTGGAGGGCGCTAATGAAAAACTGTTTTTT. Protein: CASSLLEGANEKLFF.

The CDR3 reads CASKGTDYEQYF. CDR3 bases: TGTGCCAGCAAAGGGACAGACTACGAGCAGTACTTC. V usage is TRBV6-6 and J usage is TRBJ2-7, with 7 bases fitting TRBD1. This CDR3 region has 12 residues. The junction had 3 bases not matched to a gene; V was cut back by 7 bases and J by 3 bases. From germline, CDR1 is MNHNY and CDR2 SVGAGI (reference sequence).

This clonotype has a count of ten or more. The chain couples TRBV20-1 to TRBJ2-3; D is possibly TRBD1 or TRBD2 (6 bases each). Germline assignment: CDR1 DFQATT and CDR2 SNEGSKA (reference sequence). The CDR3 totals 13 residues. V was cut by 4 bases and J by 6 bases, with 14 bases left in between. The CDR3 spells CSATFTGRDTQYF. In DNA, the CDR3 is TGCAGTGCTACTTTTACAGGGAGGGATACGCAGTATTTT.

The rearrangement links TRBV4-1 to TRBJ2-2, with 9 nucleotides matching TRBD1. Germline CDR1 reads MGHRA; CDR2 reads YSYEKL. V dropped 4 bases and J dropped 3; count of bases not matched to a gene: 6. The CDR3 runs 16 residues. CDR3 protein: CASSPRTGVYTGELFF. The DNA of the CDR3 is TGCGCCAGCAGCCCTCGGACAGGGGTGTACACCGGGGAGCTGTTTTTT.

V is TRBV12-3 or TRBV12-4 and J is TRBJ2-3; D perhaps matches TRBD2 (6 bases). CDR3 length equals 15 residues. V shed 3 bases and J shed 2 bases, with 12 bases lying between them. CDR3 nucleotide sequence: TGTGCCAGCAGTTTGGCTAGCGAGACCACAGATACGCAGTATTTT. This sequence encodes CASSLASETTDTQYF.

A few counts support this clonotype. The rearrangement joins TRBV5-1 to TRBJ1-1; D gene unclear. V shed 2 bases and J shed 1 base, with 12 bases lying between them. Germline V lookup: CDR1 SGHRS, CDR2 YFSETQ. The CDR3 spans 15 residues. CDR3 sequence: CASSFSAPRNTEAFF. The CDR3 bases are TGCGCCAGCAGCTTCAGCGCGCCCCGGAACACTGAAGCTTTCTTT.

The chain couples TRBV7-2 to TRBJ1-1, with D perhaps matching TRBD1 (5 bases). The CDR3 covers 12 residues. V gave up 7 bases and J gave up 5 bases, with 11 bases separating them. CDR1 and CDR2 from the germline V gene are SGHTA and FQGNSA. As DNA, the CDR3 is TGTGCCAGCACCTTTGGGGGGACTGAAGCTTTCTTT. Its translation: CASTFGGTEAFF.

DNA of the CDR3: TGTGCCAGCAGTTTATTGCCCCCAAACTCCTACGAGCAGTACTTC. It codes for CASSLLPPNSYEQYF. The chain combines TRBV28 with TRBJ2-7; D remains ambiguous. CDR3 length: 15 amino acids. Trimming left V 1 base short and J 0 bases short, with 10 bases between. The germline CDR1 and CDR2 sequences are MDHEN and SYDVKM.

This clonotype was picked up a small number of times. V and J are TRBV25-1 and TRBJ2-5; D is tentatively TRBD1 or TRBD2 (5 bases each). The CDR3 runs 16 residues. From germline, CDR1 is MGHDK and CDR2 SYGVNS. Trimming pared 1 base from V and 3 bases from J, leaving 15 bases between. CDR3 protein: CASSEFGRDEKETQYF. In DNA, the CDR3 is TGTGCCAGCAGTGAATTCGGCAGGGACGAGAAAGAGACCCAGTACTTC.

This clonotype was detected a few times. This rearrangement joins TRBV20-1 to TRBJ1-2; TRBD1 agrees at 9 bases. J gave up 4 bases and V 2 bases, and 5 bases lay outside the gene matches. This CDR3 is 14 amino acids long. Germline CDR1 and CDR2: DFQATT and SNEGSKA (reference sequence). The CDR3 DNA reads as TGCAGTGCTAGAACCGGGACAGGGCCCTATGGCTACACCTTC. This codes for CSARTGTGPYGYTF.

Details on this clonotype: A junction boundary mismatches the germline segment, possibly from a read error. The chain couples TRBV6-2 or TRBV6-3 to TRBJ2-7, with 8 bases aligning to TRBD2. In germline, CDR1 is MNHEY, CDR2 SVGEGT. The CDR3 loop spans 16 amino acids. The CDR3 region is CASSAGSAGGFHERYF. The CDR3 bases are TGTGCCAGCAGCGCCGGTTCGGCGGGAGGCTTCCACGAGCGGTACTTC.

The table lists this clonotype with a few counts. The rearrangement uses TRBV20-1 and TRBJ2-5; 12 positions match TRBD2. Germline CDR1 reads DFQATT; CDR2 reads SNEGSKA (reference sequence). CDR3 length: 15 residues. J lost 11 bases, V lost 6 bases, and 16 bases had no gene match. CDR3 nucleotides: TGCAGTGCACAACCTAGCGGGAGGGTATACAATGAGCAGTACTTC. Protein product: CSAQPSGRVYNEQYF.

The CDR3 DNA is TGTGCCAGCAGTTTAATCCCGGACCCCCATGGCTACACCTTC. Its translation: CASSLIPDPHGYTF. This rearrangement joins TRBV12-3 or TRBV12-4 to TRBJ1-2; D remains ambiguous. With 2 bases removed from V and 6 bases from J, the gap between germline ends came to 13 bases. The CDR3 is 14 amino acids.

Notes on this clonotype: Germline and junction disagree at one end, which may indicate a read error. The V gene is TRBV27, the J gene TRBJ1-4, with D perhaps TRBD1 (5 bases). Germline CDR1 MNHEY, CDR2 SMNVEV (reference sequence). The CDR3 sequence is 14 residues long. The CDR3 spells CASSLRTTKEKLFF. Written as DNA, the CDR3 is TGTGCCAGCAGTTTGCGGACAACTAAGGAAAAACTGTTTTTT.

This clonotype appeared many times. The rearrangement uses TRBV6-6 and TRBJ2-7; D tentatively fits TRBD1 or TRBD2 (5 bases each). CDR3 size: 10 residues. The V gene lost 8 bases and the J gene lost 5 bases, with 7 bases spanning the gap. CDR1 and CDR2 (germline): MNHNY, SVGAGI (reference sequence). CDR3 amino acids: CASRGDEQYF. The CDR3 DNA reads TGTGCCAGCCGAGGGGACGAGCAGTACTTC.

The chain has TRBV6-5 and TRBJ1-6; 10 nucleotides align to TRBD1. V shed 0 bases and J 9 bases; nucleotides not matched to a gene: 2. CDR1 and CDR2 from the germline V gene are MNHEY and SVGAGI. The CDR3 consists of 15 residues. The CDR3 here is CASSYSGTGASPLHF. The CDR3 DNA is TGTGCCAGCAGTTACTCCGGGACAGGGGCTTCACCCCTCCACTTT.

The chain couples TRBV2 to TRBJ2-5; TRBD2 agrees at 8 bases. CDR1 and CDR2 from the germline V gene are SNHLY and FYNNEI. CDR3 length equals 15 residues. V dropped 7 bases and J dropped 11; count of bases not matched to a gene: 18. In DNA, the CDR3 is TGTGCCAGCATTTCATCCGGGACTAGTTCAAATGAGCAGTACTTC. Its translation is CASISSGTSSNEQYF.

This clonotype has ten or more counts. The V call is TRBV4-1, the J call TRBJ1-1; a possible D gene is TRBD1 (5 bases). Germline loops: CDR1 MGHRA, CDR2 YSYEKL. With 3 bases removed from V and 7 bases from J, the gap between germline ends came to 15 bases. This CDR3 spans 14 amino acids. The CDR3 here is CASSHLRDRLEAFF. The CDR3, as DNA: TGCGCCAGCAGCCATCTTAGAGACAGACTTGAAGCTTTCTTT.

This clonotype appeared a few times. The rearrangement uses TRBV6-5 and TRBJ1-2; no definite D call. Germline assignment: CDR1 MNHEY and CDR2 SVGAGI. The germline V and J ends were trimmed by 6 bases and 5 bases, with 16 bases remaining between them. The CDR3 contains 14 residues. The CDR3 loop is CASRLGVGIYGYTF. In nucleotides, the CDR3 is TGTGCCAGCAGGCTCGGGGTCGGTATATATGGCTACACCTTC.

The rearrangement links TRBV5-1 to TRBJ1-1, with no clear D. The germline V gene encodes CDR1 SGHRS and CDR2 YFSETQ. The CDR3 runs 12 residues. Trimming took off 5 bases at V and 1 base at J, with 6 bases between the two ends. This CDR3 is CASRWANTEAFF. Written as DNA, the CDR3 is TGCGCCAGCAGGTGGGCGAACACTGAAGCTTTCTTT.

The chain couples TRBV11-2 to TRBJ2-1; D perhaps matches TRBD1 (5 bases). The J call is doubtful: the DNA matches TRBJ2-7 better. Germline CDR1 reads SGHAT; CDR2 reads FQNNGV. This CDR3 is built from 15 residues. CDR3 sequence (DNA): TGTGCCAGCAGCCTATCAGACAGTTCCTACAATGAGCAGTACTTC. The encoded protein is CASSLSDSSYNEQYF.

This sequence joins TRBV27 and TRBJ1-4; D ambiguous. Trimming cost V 5 bases and J 7 bases, with 17 bases left between them. Germline values: CDR1 MNHEY, CDR2 SMNVEV (reference sequence). The length of the CDR3 is 15 residues. This CDR3 reads CASSPIGFGSEKLFF. The CDR3 nucleotides read TGTGCCAGCAGTCCCATCGGGTTTGGTAGTGAAAAACTGTTTTTT.

With regard to this clonotype: Relative to the germline gene, one junction end is altered; a read error may explain this. V is TRBV4-2 and J is TRBJ2-3; D gene ambiguous. Germline values: CDR1 LGHNA, CDR2 YNFKEQ. This CDR3 contains 15 residues. DNA of the CDR3: TGTGCCAGCAGCCAAGGAGGACCCGACACAGAGACGCAGTATTTT. Its translation is CASSQGGPDTETQYF.

This clonotype was seen a single time. The chain couples TRBV19 to TRBJ1-2; possibly TRBD1 for D (5 bases). This CDR3 has 13 amino acids. V was cut by 6 bases and J by 4 bases, with 12 bases left in between. CDR1 LNHDA and CDR2 SQIVND come from the germline V gene (reference sequence). CDR3 bases: TGTGCCAGTAGCCTCAATCAGGGCTATGGCTACACCTTC. Amino acid sequence: CASSLNQGYGYTF. Full variable domain (remainder filled in from reference TRBV19 and TRBJ1-2): DGGITQSPKYLFRKEGQNVTLSCEQNLNHDAMYWYRQDPGQGLRLIYYSQIVNDFQKGDIAEGYSVSREKKESFPLTVTSAQKNPTAFYLCASSLNQGYGYTFGSGTRLTVV.

V is TRBV14 and J is TRBJ2-7; D is tentatively TRBD1 or TRBD2 (6 bases each). Per germline, CDR1 SGHDN and CDR2 FVKESK. V lost 2 bases and J lost 1, with 12 bases in between. This CDR3 comprises 15 residues. This chain's CDR3 is CASSQTQGGSYEQYF. DNA for the CDR3: TGTGCCAGCAGCCAAACACAGGGAGGATCCTACGAGCAGTACTTC.

The gene calls are TRBV27 and TRBJ2-2; 7 nucleotides line up with TRBD2. This CDR3 has 17 amino acids. V lost 7 bases, J lost 3 bases, and 14 bases stayed unmatched. Germline V gives CDR1 MNHEY, CDR2 SMNVEV (reference sequence). The CDR3 region is CASTYVRGGGYTGELFF. The CDR3 nucleotides are TGTGCCAGCACTTACGTCCGCGGGGGAGGGTACACCGGGGAGCTGTTTTTT.

The chain recombines TRBV5-1 with TRBJ2-3, with a tentative D call TRBD1 (5 bases). The germline V and J ends were trimmed by 4 bases and 6 bases, with 12 bases remaining between them. The CDR3 length is 13 residues. The germline V gene has CDR1 SGHRS and CDR2 YFSETQ. The CDR3 DNA reads TGCGCCAGCAGCCCAGACGCAGGGGATACGCAGTATTTT. It encodes CASSPDAGDTQYF.

For this clonotype: The junction differs from germline at one of its ends, possibly a read error. This rearrangement joins TRBV20-1 to TRBJ2-4, with 10 bases matching TRBD2. The last part of the DNA fits TRBJ2-7 better; the J call may be wrong. This CDR3 is built from 15 residues. CDR1 DFQATT and CDR2 SNEGSKA come from the germline V gene (reference sequence). This chain's CDR3 is CSTRGLAGDSYEQYF. The CDR3 DNA is TGCAGTACTAGAGGGCTAGCGGGAGACTCCTACGAGCAGTACTTC.

V usage is TRBV21-1 and J usage is TRBJ1-3; TRBD1 was called by the table and not checked on the DNA. TRBV21-1 is given as a pseudogene. CDR3 size: 15 residues. The CDR3: CASSLRGRVGNTIYF. The CDR3 region has the DNA TGTGCCAGCAGCCTACGGGGCAGGGTTGGAAACACCATATATTTT.

V usage is TRBV20-1 and J usage is TRBJ1-6; D is possibly TRBD1 (5 bases). There are 17 residues in the CDR3. The germline V and J ends were trimmed by 4 bases and 0 bases, with 16 bases remaining between them. The germline V gene encodes CDR1 DFQATT and CDR2 SNEGSKA (reference sequence). Here the CDR3 reads CSAINRKKSSYNSPLHF. Written as DNA, the CDR3 is TGCAGTGCTATAAACAGGAAAAAGAGCTCCTATAATTCACCCCTCCACTTT.